The 28 T cell receptor beta chains presented below share a single source sample, sequenced in a study of blood T cell repertoires in COVID-19. Sequencing used immunoSEQ multiplex PCR; TCRdb keeps in-frame clones, though not all of them. The sample lists approximately 50,000 clones, around 76% occurring once. The specimen sequenced was peripheral blood. These receptors all come from a man between 50 and 59 years old with active or convalescent COVID-19.

This chain links TRBV6-5 with TRBJ2-7; 9 bases line up with TRBD2. Germline CDR1 reads MNHEY; CDR2 reads SVGAGI. Unmatched junction bases numbered 4, after V lost 5 bases and J lost 2 bases. The CDR3 covers 14 residues. CDR3 residues: CASSRTSETYEQYF. The CDR3 DNA reads as TGTGCCAGCAGTAGGACTAGCGAGACCTACGAGCAGTACTTC.

In the case of this clone: A read error may produce the germline difference seen at one junction end. J is TRBJ2-7 and V is TRBV7-2, with 8 positions matching TRBD2. Per germline, CDR1 SGHTA and CDR2 FQGNSA. The CDR3 runs to 12 residues. The chain's CDR3 is CASSLRLAPTNF. CDR3 coding DNA: TGTGCCAGCAGCCTTAGACTAGCGCCGACCAACTTC.

The chain couples TRBV5-4 to TRBJ2-5; no reliable D call. The CDR3 consists of 14 residues. Germline loops: CDR1 SGHNT, CDR2 YYREEE (reference sequence). The V end lost 0 bases, the J end lost 0 bases, and 6 bases lay between the germline ends. CDR3 loop: CASSLVANQETQYF. The CDR3, as DNA: TGTGCCAGCAGCTTGGTAGCCAACCAAGAGACCCAGTACTTC.

The chain's CDR3 is CASQSLFNHEQYF. In DNA form, the CDR3 reads TGTGCCAGCCAGTCTCTTTTTAACCACGAGCAGTACTTC. This chain links TRBV14 with TRBJ2-7; no clear D gene. The length of the CDR3 is 13 residues. Germline V CDR1 and CDR2: SGHDN, FVKESK. Trimming took 8 bases from V and 5 from J, leaving 16 bases between them.

This chain links TRBV25-1 with TRBJ2-2; the match to TRBD2 covers 16 bases. Germline trimming cut 6 bases from V and 5 bases from J; bases unmatched to any gene: 6. Germline assignment: CDR1 MGHDK and CDR2 SYGVNS. The CDR3 is made up of 17 amino acids. The CDR3, as DNA: TGTGCCAGCAGCGAGGGACTAGCGGGAGGGCGGACCGGGGAGCTGTTTTTT. Translated: CASSEGLAGGRTGELFF.

The CDR3 loop reads CASSPQGAEAFF. The DNA of the CDR3 is TGTGCCAGCAGTCCACAGGGCGCTGAAGCTTTCTTT. The J gene is TRBJ1-1, the V gene TRBV6-5; tentative D call: TRBD1 (6 bases). Trimming removed 5 bases from V and 6 bases from J, with 10 bases in between. CDR1 and CDR2 (germline): MNHEY, SVGAGI. The CDR3 totals 12 residues.

The chain links TRBV5-1 to TRBJ2-1; TRBD2 matches 10 bases. Germline assignment: CDR1 SGHRS and CDR2 YFSETQ. Trimming removed 3 bases from V and 12 bases from J; junction bases left unmatched: 12. The CDR3 has 15 amino acids. CDR3 protein: CASSSSSGGSLGQFF. The CDR3 nucleotides read TGCGCCAGCAGCTCCTCTAGCGGGGGTTCCTTAGGGCAGTTCTTC.

The chain is built from TRBV19 and TRBJ2-7; 9 nucleotides line up with TRBD2. Germline V gives CDR1 LNHDA, CDR2 SQIVND (reference sequence). V trimming: 4 bases; J trimming: 3 bases; junction bases outside the gene matches: 1. The CDR3 length is 13 residues. The CDR3 sequence is CASSNSGGYEQYF. CDR3 sequence (DNA): TGTGCCAGTAGTAATAGCGGGGGCTACGAGCAGTACTTC.

The genes are TRBV5-1 and TRBJ2-7; possible D gene TRBD1, 5 bases. Between the trimmed V and J ends, which lost 5 bases and 3 bases, there was a span of 18 bases. Germline lookup yields CDR1 SGHRS and CDR2 YFSETQ. The CDR3 is 15 amino acids. CDR3 sequence: CASRSSSRAIYEQYF. The CDR3 DNA follows: TGCGCCAGCAGATCCTCCAGCAGGGCGATCTACGAGCAGTACTTC.

In this sample, this clone turned up a few times. The chain has TRBV29-1 and TRBJ2-7; 9 nucleotides match TRBD2. Germline lookup yields CDR1 SQVTM and CDR2 ANQGSEA. Trimming removed 1 base from V and 2 bases from J; junction bases left unmatched: 3. The length of the CDR3 is 14 residues. The CDR3 DNA follows: TGCAGCGTTGAAGCTAGCGGGGCAACCTACGAGCAGTACTTC. Residues: CSVEASGATYEQYF.

This clone was detected once. The genes are TRBV5-6 and TRBJ1-2; D is unclear. The germline gives CDR1 SGHDT, CDR2 YYEEEE. The CDR3 runs to 13 residues. Trimming stripped 7 bases from V and 4 bases from J, with 14 bases between. CDR3 nucleotides: TGTGCCAGCCTCTGGGCGGGCCGCTATGGCTACACCTTC. Its translation is CASLWAGRYGYTF.

This sequence joins TRBV10-1 and TRBJ2-7; 8 bases agree with TRBD1. The germline CDR1 and CDR2 sequences are WNHNN and SYGVQD (reference sequence). This CDR3 spans 17 amino acids. V dropped 0 bases and J dropped 3; count of bases not matched to a gene: 10. The CDR3 region is CASSESSSAGGIYEQYF. As DNA, the CDR3 is TGCGCCAGCAGTGAGTCTTCCTCTGCAGGGGGCATCTACGAGCAGTACTTC.

The V gene is TRBV2, the J gene TRBJ2-3; D is ambiguous. This CDR3 has 14 amino acids. Trimming cost V 3 bases and J 0 bases, with 7 bases left between them. Germline CDR1 reads SNHLY; CDR2 reads FYNNEI. The CDR3 DNA reads as TGTGCCAGCAGTGACCTACAGAGCACAGATACGCAGTATTTT. Translation gives CASSDLQSTDTQYF.

This rearrangement joins TRBV27 to TRBJ1-2; 7 positions agree with TRBD1. The CDR3 sequence is 15 residues long. The ends lost 5 bases at V and 2 bases at J; junction bases unmatched: 8. CDR1 MNHEY and CDR2 SMNVEV come from the germline V gene (reference sequence). The CDR3 is CASSPHQQGNYGYTF. CDR3 in DNA: TGTGCCAGCAGTCCGCACCAACAGGGGAACTATGGCTACACCTTC.

The chain joins TRBV4-1 to TRBJ2-6; D is uncertain. CDR1 is MGHRA, CDR2 YSYEKL, per germline. The V end was cut by 3 bases, the J end by 4 bases, with 16 bases between. The CDR3 spans 17 residues. The CDR3 region has the DNA TGCGCCAGCAGCCACCCAGGTTACCCCTCGGGGGCCAACGTCCTGACTTTC. It translates to CASSHPGYPSGANVLTF.

This clone occurred once. The chain has TRBV11-2 and TRBJ2-2, with 9 bases lining up with TRBD1. The CDR3 is 16 residues long. J was trimmed by 5 bases and V by 1 base; bases with no gene match: 5. CDR1 is SGHAT, CDR2 FQNNGV, per germline. CDR3 residues: CASSLGHGQGTGELFF. The DNA for the CDR3 is TGTGCCAGCAGCTTAGGTCATGGACAGGGGACCGGGGAGCTGTTTTTT.

The rearrangement links TRBV5-5 to TRBJ2-7; 11 bases are shared with TRBD2. CDR1 and CDR2 (germline): SGHKS, YYEKEE (reference sequence). The CDR3 is made up of 15 amino acids. The J segment lost 5 bases and the V segment lost 2 bases, leaving 6 bases of the junction unmatched. The CDR3 loop reads CASSLFSGRANEQYF. The CDR3 nucleotides read TGTGCCAGCAGCTTATTTAGCGGGAGGGCCAACGAGCAGTACTTC.

The J gene is TRBJ1-1, the V gene TRBV5-8; D unclear. This CDR3 has 14 amino acids. The germline V gene encodes CDR1 SGHTS and CDR2 YDEGEE. Trimming pared 5 bases from V and 0 bases from J, leaving 11 bases between. This CDR3 is CASSSGRMNTEAFF. Written as DNA, the CDR3 is TGTGCCAGCAGTTCGGGAAGGATGAACACTGAAGCTTTCTTT.

This CDR3 reads CASSTLTGRSENIQYF. The CDR3, as DNA: TGTGCCAGTAGTACCCTGACAGGGAGGTCTGAAAACATTCAGTACTTC. This chain uses TRBV19 with TRBJ2-4; a weak D match, TRBD1 (7 bases). V was trimmed by 4 bases and J by 5 bases, leaving 18 bases between them. The CDR3 is 16 amino acids. Germline V gives CDR1 LNHDA, CDR2 SQIVND (reference sequence).

V and J are TRBV5-1 and TRBJ2-2; D perhaps matches TRBD2 (5 bases). The CDR3 loop spans 14 amino acids. CDR1 is SGHRS and CDR2 is YFSETQ in the germline V gene. Trimming left V 6 bases short and J 0 bases short, with 9 bases between. The CDR3 nucleotides are TGCGCCAGCAAGATACTAGCGAACACCGGGGAGCTGTTTTTT. It is translated as CASKILANTGELFF.

The chain couples TRBV5-6 to TRBJ1-2, with 8 positions matching TRBD1. After removal of 5 bases from V and 3 bases from J, the junction contained 9 bases not matched to a gene. Germline CDR1 is SGHDT and CDR2 is YYEEEE. The CDR3 contains 15 residues. The CDR3 protein is CASSPDRVGDYGYTF. DNA for the CDR3: TGTGCCAGCAGTCCGGACAGGGTCGGTGACTATGGCTACACCTTC.

The CDR3 sequence: CSVELSYEQYF. In DNA, the CDR3 is TGCAGCGTTGAACTCTCCTACGAGCAGTACTTC. The rearrangement links TRBV29-1 to TRBJ2-7; D unresolved. This CDR3 has 11 residues. Looked up from germline, CDR1 is SQVTM and CDR2 is ANQGSEA. The V gene lost 2 bases and the J gene lost 0 bases, with 2 bases spanning the gap.

The chain couples TRBV19 to TRBJ1-5; D is unclear. The CDR3 is 16 residues long. V lost 10 bases and J lost 2, with 21 bases in between. The V gene's germline CDR1 is LNHDA and CDR2 SQIVND (reference sequence). The DNA of the CDR3 is TGTGCCACTCGCACGGCTGGACTTGGGGGCAATCAGCCCCAGCATTTT. It specifies CATRTAGLGGNQPQHF.

In its sample, this clone was seen a few times. Here the CDR3 reads CASSPRRGTYYSNQPQHF. As DNA, the CDR3 is TGTGCCAGCAGTCCACGACGGGGGACCTATTATAGCAATCAGCCCCAGCATTTT. The J gene is TRBJ1-5, the V gene TRBV6-6; D is possibly TRBD1 (5 bases). The germline CDR1 and CDR2 sequences are MNHNY and SVGAGI (reference sequence). CDR3 length: 18 residues. Trimming stripped 5 bases from V and 0 bases from J, with 20 bases between.

The V call is TRBV2, the J call TRBJ1-5, with D possibly being TRBD1 (6 bases). The CDR3 length is 15 residues. V was pared by 3 bases and J by 5 bases, with 14 bases between. Germline loops: CDR1 SNHLY, CDR2 FYNNEI. In DNA, the CDR3 is TGTGCCAGCAGTGAGTCAGGGGCGGGGGATCAGCCCCAGCATTTT. Translated: CASSESGAGDQPQHF.

V usage is TRBV7-9 and J usage is TRBJ2-3; weak D call: TRBD2 (5 bases). The germline V and J ends were trimmed by 3 bases and 6 bases, with 13 bases remaining between them. CDR1 is SEHNR and CDR2 is FQNEAQ in the germline V gene (reference sequence). The CDR3 covers 14 residues. As DNA, the CDR3 is TGTGCCAGCAGCTTGAGGGAGTGGGGTGATACGCAGTATTTT. It codes for CASSLREWGDTQYF.

The CDR3 DNA follows: TGTGCCAGCAGCTGGCGGCAGGGGGCAGATACGCAGTATTTT. Protein sequence: CASSWRQGADTQYF. The rearrangement links TRBV6-5 to TRBJ2-3; the match to TRBD1 covers 7 bases. The CDR3 has 14 residues. J lost 4 bases, V lost 6 bases, and 7 bases had no gene match. The germline gives CDR1 MNHEY, CDR2 SVGAGI.

This chain connects TRBV5-6 to TRBJ1-1; 9 nucleotides align to TRBD1. V lost 0 bases and J lost 4; bases outside the gene matches: 10. The CDR3 runs 17 residues. CDR1 is SGHDT, CDR2 YYEEEE, per germline. The CDR3 is CASSLGYRGLTLTEAFF. The CDR3 DNA follows: TGTGCCAGCAGCTTGGGCTACAGGGGGCTAACTCTCACTGAAGCTTTCTTT.